Shown below are 16 T cell receptor beta chains from a single sample sequenced in a study of vaccination and CD4 T cells after COVID-19 (dated by TCRdb to about 2022). Their specific antigens are unknown. What this sample's treatment or condition label stands for: roughly 11-day PBMC culture with coronavirus spike peptide pools or control peptides (ViraFEST assay). The library relied on PCR. TCRdb records Illumina iSeq 100 as the sequencer. At the Johns Hopkins FTIC core, DNA from the cultured CD4+ T cells underwent TCR sequencing with the Oncomine TCR Beta short-read assay. TCRdb reworked the public reads: Q25 trimming with fastp, MiXCR clone assembly, productive beta chains retained. A single entry per CDR3 protein holds the most common genes and DNA from its merged rows. This sample comprises around 9,100 distinct CDR3 sequences, 55% to 75% of them detected only once. 9.5% to 15% of the sample is held by the ten biggest clonotypes.

This specimen was cultured CD4+ T cells from blood, taken after SARS-CoV-2 vaccination. All receptors come from a human donor with COVID-19.

J is TRBJ1-1 and V is TRBV20-1; D ambiguous. CDR3 length equals 11 residues. Trimming took 3 bases from V and 2 from J, leaving 4 bases between them. Germline V CDR1 and CDR2: DFQATT, SNEGSKA (reference sequence). The CDR3 coding sequence is TGCAGTGCTAGCCTAAACACTGAAGCTTTCTTT. Translated: CSASLNTEAFF.

V and J are TRBV11-3 and TRBJ1-2, with D perhaps matching TRBD1 (5 bases). V dropped 3 bases and J dropped 4 bases, with 15 bases sitting between them. The CDR3 has 15 residues. Germline V gene lookup returns CDR1 SGHNT and CDR2 YENEEA. The CDR3 DNA sequence: TGTGCCAGCAGCTTTGGGACTACGGATCTCTATGGCTACACCTTC. Translation gives CASSFGTTDLYGYTF.

This clonotype has a handful of counts. V gene TRBV28 combines with J gene TRBJ2-3; D gene unclear. This CDR3 has 12 amino acids. Trimming shortened V by 5 bases and J by 2 bases, and 5 bases separated the two germline ends. Germline V gene sequence: CDR1 MDHEN, CDR2 SYDVKM. CDR3 coding DNA: TGTGCCAGCAGTGTAGTCACAGATACGCAGTATTTT. Protein sequence: CASSVVTDTQYF.

The chain links TRBV24-1 to TRBJ1-2; 12 bases are shared with TRBD1. The ends lost 4 bases at V and 3 bases at J; junction bases unmatched: 11. The CDR3 is 18 residues long. Germline V CDR1 and CDR2: KGHDR, SFDVKD. In DNA form, the CDR3 reads TGTGCCACCAGTGACTTTCCCGGGACAGGGGGCGCGTACTATGGCTACACCTTC. This gives the protein CATSDFPGTGGAYYGYTF.

The J gene is TRBJ1-2, the V gene TRBV28, with TRBD1 matching over 8 bases. CDR3 length: 13 amino acids. Germline V gene lookup returns CDR1 MDHEN and CDR2 SYDVKM. The ends lost 3 bases at V and 8 bases at J; junction bases unmatched: 5. CDR3 DNA sequence: TGTGCCAGCAGTTTTGTCAGGGGGCACGGCTACACCTTC. This gives the protein CASSFVRGHGYTF.

V and J are TRBV7-8 and TRBJ1-2, with D tentatively TRBD1 (5 bases). V was clipped by 5 bases and J by 7 bases, with 14 bases between them. Germline values: CDR1 SGHVS, CDR2 FQNEAQ. The CDR3 spans 13 residues. The CDR3 spells CASSPSGGSGYTF. The CDR3 bases are TGTGCCAGCAGCCCCAGCGGGGGTTCTGGCTACACCTTC. The full variable domain, its missing parts supplied by reference TRBV7-8 and TRBJ1-2, is GAGVSQSPRYKVAKRGQDVALRCDPISGHVSLFWYQQALGQGPEFLTYFQNEAQLDKSGLPSDRFFAERPEGSVSTLKIQRTQQEDSAVYLCASSPSGGSGYTFGSGTRLTVV.

The V and J genes are TRBV5-4 and TRBJ2-1; weak D call: TRBD2 (6 bases). V gave up 0 bases and J gave up 9 bases, with 13 bases separating them. Germline assignment: CDR1 SGHNT and CDR2 YYREEE (reference sequence). This CDR3 contains 14 residues. CDR3 sequence: CASSLGLGLVEQFF. The CDR3 DNA reads as TGTGCCAGCAGCTTGGGACTAGGCCTTGTTGAGCAGTTCTTC.

This clonotype showed up just a few times. The chain links TRBV5-4 to TRBJ2-5; TRBD2 matches at 8 bases. The V and J ends lost 3 bases and 5 bases, in that order; junction bases with no gene match: 9. The CDR3 runs to 15 residues. Germline-derived CDR1 and CDR2 are SGHNT and YYREEE (reference sequence). The CDR3 spells CASSSLPTSAETQYF. CDR3 nucleotides: TGTGCCAGCAGCTCGCTCCCGACTAGCGCGGAGACCCAGTACTTC.

The gene calls are TRBV7-8 and TRBJ2-7; possibly TRBD2 for D (6 bases). The CDR3 has 15 residues. V lost 4 bases, J lost 3 bases, and 16 bases lay in between. Germline lookup yields CDR1 SGHVS and CDR2 FQNEAQ. This CDR3 reads CASSSGPSGVYEQYF. The CDR3 nucleotides read TGTGCCAGCAGCTCGGGTCCATCGGGAGTCTACGAGCAGTACTTC.

The gene calls are TRBV20-1 and TRBJ2-3, with TRBD2 matching over 10 bases. The germline gives CDR1 DFQATT, CDR2 SNEGSKA (reference sequence). Trimming removed 1 base from V and 6 bases from J; junction bases left unmatched: 4. This CDR3 contains 14 residues. CDR3 in amino acids: CSARVAGGRDTQYF. CDR3 sequence (DNA): TGCAGTGCTAGAGTAGCGGGGGGCAGGGATACGCAGTATTTT.

This clonotype was recorded a few times. J is TRBJ2-3 and V is TRBV20-1; 7 positions agree with TRBD1. Germline CDR1 DFQATT, CDR2 SNEGSKA (reference sequence). The CDR3 length is 15 residues. V lost 5 bases to trimming and J lost 2 bases; unmatched junction nucleotides: 10. The CDR3 bases are TGCAGTGCTCATGGACAGGAGGAGACCACAGATACGCAGTATTTT. Residues: CSAHGQEETTDTQYF.

The chain has TRBV7-2 and TRBJ2-7; the match to TRBD2 covers 13 bases. Trimming took 4 bases from V and 3 from J; bases not matched to a gene: 3. The CDR3 covers 15 residues. Germline V gene data show CDR1 as SGHTA and CDR2 as FQGNSA. CDR3 region: CASSSRLAGGYEQYF. CDR3 DNA sequence: TGTGCCAGCAGCTCCAGACTAGCGGGGGGCTACGAGCAGTACTTC.

The CDR3: CASSLSTPQGLYGYTF. CDR3 bases: TGTGCCAGCAGTTTATCGACTCCCCAGGGCCTCTATGGCTACACCTTC. The chain joins TRBV27 to TRBJ1-2, with D perhaps matching TRBD1 (5 bases). This CDR3 is built from 16 residues. V was clipped by 0 bases and J by 4 bases, with 15 bases between them. Germline CDR1 reads MNHEY; CDR2 reads SMNVEV (reference sequence).

This clonotype was counted between two and nine times. The rearrangement links TRBV7-8 to TRBJ1-5; D is unresolved. The CDR3 has 15 amino acids. From germline, CDR1 is SGHVS and CDR2 FQNEAQ. V was clipped by 1 base and J by 4 bases, with 11 bases between them. The CDR3 loop is CASSLDRQTNQPQHF. CDR3 bases: TGTGCCAGCAGCTTAGATCGGCAGACTAATCAGCCCCAGCATTTT.

The chain employs TRBV9 and TRBJ2-5, with TRBD2 matching 10 bases. V dropped 0 bases and J dropped 2; count of bases not matched to a gene: 4. The CDR3 runs 16 residues. CDR1 and CDR2 (germline): SGDLS, YYNGEE. The CDR3 nucleotides read TGTGCCAGCAGCGTAGGAGAGCGGGGGGGACAAGAGACCCAGTACTTC. It translates to CASSVGERGGQETQYF.

V and J are TRBV6-4 and TRBJ2-3; D tentatively reads TRBD1 or TRBD2 (5 bases each). The CDR3 is made up of 15 amino acids. Deletions cut 3 bases from V and 3 bases from J, with 13 bases between. Germline CDR1 reads MRHNA; CDR2 reads SNTAGT. The CDR3 region has the DNA TGTGCCAGCAGTGAGCTCGGGACCAATACAGATACGCAGTATTTT. This codes for CASSELGTNTDTQYF.